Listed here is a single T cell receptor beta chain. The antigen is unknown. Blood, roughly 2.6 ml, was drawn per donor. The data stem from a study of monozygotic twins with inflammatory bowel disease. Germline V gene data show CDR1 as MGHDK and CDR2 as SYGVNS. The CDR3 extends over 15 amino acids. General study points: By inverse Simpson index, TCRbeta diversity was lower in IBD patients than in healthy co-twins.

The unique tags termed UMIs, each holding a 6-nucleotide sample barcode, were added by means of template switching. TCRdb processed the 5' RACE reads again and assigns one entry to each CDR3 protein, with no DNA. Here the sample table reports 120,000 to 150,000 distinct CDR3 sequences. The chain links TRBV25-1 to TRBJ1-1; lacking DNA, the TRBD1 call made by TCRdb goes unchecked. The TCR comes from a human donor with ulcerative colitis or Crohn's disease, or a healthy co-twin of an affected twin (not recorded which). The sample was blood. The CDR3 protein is CASSELSGDLTEAFF.